One sample yielded the 12 T cell receptor beta chains listed below, sequenced in a study of blood T cell repertoires in COVID-19. Clones were sequenced by immunoSEQ multiplex PCR, and TCRdb holds only the in-frame ones, with some missing. The sample includes some 82,000 clones, 81% seen only once; the top ten take around 40%. Material for sequencing was peripheral blood. Receptor source: a man at least 80 years old with acute or convalescent COVID-19.

This chain joins TRBV28 and TRBJ2-5; a weak D match, TRBD1 (7 bases). The V gene's germline CDR1 is MDHEN and CDR2 SYDVKM. Trimming removed 7 bases at V and 4 bases at J, with 10 bases between. This CDR3 has 12 amino acids. As DNA, the CDR3 is TGTGCCAGCACCAGGGGGGTAGAGACCCAGTACTTC. This translates into CASTRGVETQYF.

This chain joins TRBV18 and TRBJ2-7; D possibly corresponds to TRBD1 (5 bases). The germline V gene has CDR1 KGHSH and CDR2 LQKENI. The germline V and J ends were trimmed by 4 bases and 2 bases, with 18 bases remaining between them. The CDR3 runs to 16 residues. The CDR3 bases are TGTGCCAGCTCACTTTATGGGCTGACAGTTACCTACGAGCAGTACTTC. This codes for CASSLYGLTVTYEQYF.

This clone appeared a single time. The V and J genes are TRBV19 and TRBJ1-2; no reliable D call. Per the germline V gene, CDR1 is LNHDA and CDR2 is SQIVND (reference sequence). This CDR3 region has 14 residues. V was cut by 7 bases and J by 7 bases, with 19 bases left in between. CDR3 loop: CASNTSPDSSGYTF. DNA of the CDR3: TGTGCCAGTAACACCTCTCCAGATTCTTCTGGCTACACCTTC.

V gene TRBV27 combines with J gene TRBJ1-1; 10 nucleotides match TRBD1. The CDR3 contains 15 residues. CDR1 and CDR2 from the germline V gene are MNHEY and SMNVEV (reference sequence). Losses at the gene ends were 5 bases for V and 5 bases for J; bases not matched to a gene: 8. The CDR3 bases are TGTGCCAGCAGTCTCCGGGACAGGGGCTTTACTGAAGCTTTCTTT. This gives the protein CASSLRDRGFTEAFF.

V usage is TRBV11-2 and J usage is TRBJ2-1, with 8 positions matching TRBD1. Per germline, CDR1 SGHAT and CDR2 FQNNGV. This CDR3 is 15 amino acids long. Trimming took 7 bases from V and 1 from J; bases not matched to a gene: 6. CDR3 in DNA: TGTGCCAGCAAGAGGACAGGGCAGTCCTACAATGAGCAGTTCTTC. This gives the protein CASKRTGQSYNEQFF.

The chain carries TRBV28 and TRBJ2-3, with 7 bases matching TRBD1. Per germline, CDR1 MDHEN and CDR2 SYDVKM. V shed 5 bases and J 4 bases; nucleotides not matched to a gene: 3. The CDR3 sequence is 13 residues long. The CDR3: CASSRQGPDTQYF. The CDR3 region has the DNA TGTGCCAGCAGTCGACAGGGTCCAGATACGCAGTATTTT.

The table lists this clone with a count of one. This chain joins TRBV25-1 and TRBJ1-2; D not certain. V was shortened by 4 bases and J by 4 bases, with 7 bases between the two germline ends. The CDR3 is 12 amino acids. Looked up from germline, CDR1 is MGHDK and CDR2 is SYGVNS. The CDR3 coding sequence is TGTGCCAGCAGTGGCGGCCTCTATGGCTACACCTTC. This sequence encodes CASSGGLYGYTF.

The rearrangement uses TRBV7-9 and TRBJ2-7; tentatively, D is TRBD2 (7 bases). Deletions cut 2 bases from V and 4 bases from J, with 21 bases between. The CDR3 runs to 17 residues. Germline V gene lookup returns CDR1 SEHNR and CDR2 FQNEAQ (reference sequence). CDR3 sequence reads: CASSLYGGGGEKYEQYF. The CDR3 region has the DNA TGTGCCAGCAGCTTATATGGAGGGGGGGGCGAGAAGTACGAGCAGTACTTC.

This sequence joins TRBV30 and TRBJ1-6; 10 positions match TRBD1. The CDR3 has 13 amino acids. Germline values: CDR1 GTSNPN, CDR2 SVGIG (reference sequence). V shed 7 bases, J shed 8 bases, and the junction held 5 bases outside the gene matches. The CDR3 nucleotides are TGTGCCTACGACAGGGGGCGGGATTCACCCCTCCACTTT. Protein product: CAYDRGRDSPLHF.

This sequence joins TRBV28 and TRBJ1-1; D is possibly TRBD1 (6 bases). This CDR3 has 14 residues. V lost 3 bases, J lost 1 base, and 9 bases lay in between. Germline V gene sequence: CDR1 MDHEN, CDR2 SYDVKM. CDR3 amino acids: CASSLGHPNTEAFF. The CDR3 coding sequence is TGTGCCAGCAGTTTGGGACACCCGAACACTGAAGCTTTCTTT.

This chain joins TRBV7-2 and TRBJ2-2; D possibly corresponds to TRBD2 (5 bases). Germline V CDR1 and CDR2: SGHTA, FQGNSA. This CDR3 has 15 amino acids. Deletions cut 0 bases from V and 5 bases from J, with 10 bases between. CDR3 protein: CASSLAAPGTGELFF. The CDR3 region has the DNA TGTGCCAGCAGCTTAGCGGCCCCGGGGACCGGGGAGCTGTTTTTT. The whole variable domain, filled in from reference TRBV7-2 and TRBJ2-2, reads GAGVSQSPSNKVTEKGKDVELRCDPISGHTALYWYRQSLGQGLEFLIYFQGNSAPDKSGLPSDRFSAERTGGSVSTLTIQRTQQEDSAVYLCASSLAAPGTGELFFGEGSRLTVL.

The rearrangement links TRBV19 to TRBJ1-5, with 8 nucleotides matching TRBD1. Looked up from germline, CDR1 is LNHDA and CDR2 is SQIVND (reference sequence). Trimming took 0 bases from V and 0 from J; bases not matched to a gene: 16. This CDR3 has 21 amino acids. The CDR3 reads CASSIDERRGQVPYSNQPQHF. CDR3 nucleotide sequence: TGTGCCAGTAGTATAGACGAGCGGAGGGGACAGGTGCCTTATAGCAATCAGCCCCAGCATTTT.